A single sample is the source of the 10 T cell receptor beta chains below, sequenced in a study of beta chain features in type 1 diabetes. Reverse transcription of all isolated RNA meant that expressed TCRB transcripts were sequenced. Profiled with immunoSEQ multiplex PCR; TCRdb holds only in-frame clones, not every one. Here the sample spans approximately 110,000 clones, almost 40% being singletons. The specimen sequenced was stem cell memory CD4+ T cells from blood. All receptors come from a woman between 18 and 30 years old in good health.

This sequence joins TRBV19 and TRBJ1-5; D is undetermined. The V gene's germline CDR1 is LNHDA and CDR2 SQIVND (reference sequence). Trimming took 3 bases from V and 6 from J, leaving 6 bases between them. The CDR3 length is 12 residues. The CDR3 spells CASSMRGQPQHF. The CDR3 nucleotides read TGTGCCAGTAGTATGAGAGGTCAGCCCCAGCATTTT.

This clone was seen more than once but under ten times. The chain combines TRBV6-5 with TRBJ1-5, with a weak D call TRBD1 (6 bases). V was shortened by 6 bases and J by 3 bases, with 15 bases between the two germline ends. Germline CDR1 and CDR2: MNHEY and SVGAGI. The length of the CDR3 is 15 residues. The CDR3 region has the DNA TGTGCCAGCAGCCGCCGACAGGACTTCAATCAGCCCCAGCATTTT. Protein product: CASSRRQDFNQPQHF.

This chain links TRBV6-5 with TRBJ2-7, with D tentatively TRBD2 (6 bases). The CDR3 is made up of 16 amino acids. CDR1 MNHEY and CDR2 SVGAGI come from the germline V gene. V was pared by 0 bases and J by 3 bases, with 15 bases between. The chain's CDR3 is CASSYSTSGVGYEQYF. CDR3 nucleotide sequence: TGTGCCAGCAGTTACTCGACGTCGGGAGTAGGCTACGAGCAGTACTTC.

This chain connects TRBV5-1 to TRBJ1-5; D gene ambiguous. The V end was cut by 2 bases, the J end by 2 bases, with 11 bases between. CDR3 length equals 15 residues. In germline, CDR1 is SGHRS, CDR2 YFSETQ. The CDR3 DNA follows: TGCGCCAGCAGCTTTAACGGTCGGGGCAATCAGCCCCAGCATTTT. Translation gives CASSFNGRGNQPQHF.

The chain has TRBV29-1 and TRBJ1-2; D gene uncertain. Per the germline V gene, CDR1 is SQVTM and CDR2 is ANQGSEA. Deletions cut 2 bases from V and 4 bases from J, with 26 bases between. The CDR3 extends over 18 amino acids. The CDR3 spells CSVEILFGSGEAGYGYTF. CDR3 bases: TGCAGCGTTGAAATATTGTTTGGGTCCGGGGAAGCGGGCTATGGCTACACCTTC. Filled out from reference TRBV29-1 and TRBJ1-2, the complete variable domain reads SAVISQKPSRDICQRGTSLTIQCQVDSQVTMMFWYRQQPGQSLTLIATANQGSEATYESGFVIDKFPISRPNLTFSTLTVSNMSPEDSSIYLCSVEILFGSGEAGYGYTFGSGTRLTVV.

The chain recombines TRBV5-1 with TRBJ1-4, with 8 nucleotides matching TRBD1. The CDR3 totals 19 residues. The trim removed 1 base at V and 0 bases at J, leaving 11 bases unmatched. Germline values: CDR1 SGHRS, CDR2 YFSETQ. This CDR3 is CASSLTGTGKLATNEKLFF. The CDR3 DNA reads as TGCGCCAGCAGCTTGACCGGGACAGGCAAATTAGCAACTAATGAAAAACTGTTTTTT.

This clone was seen only a few times. The CDR3 DNA reads TGTGCCAGCATCAAGAGGAGTTCCGGGACTACCTCCCATGAGCAGTTCTTC. This gives the protein CASIKRSSGTTSHEQFF. J is TRBJ2-1 and V is TRBV13, with 7 bases fitting TRBD2. The CDR3 has 17 residues. CDR1 is PRHDT, CDR2 FYEKMQ, per germline (reference sequence). The trim removed 7 bases at V and 8 bases at J, leaving 20 bases unmatched.

The CDR3: CASSSHTSPVWLGERETQYF. CDR3 DNA sequence: TGTGCCAGCAGTTCTCATACGTCCCCGGTGTGGCTAGGGGAACGGGAGACCCAGTACTTC. The chain couples TRBV27 to TRBJ2-5; a weak D match, TRBD1 (5 bases). Germline V lookup: CDR1 MNHEY, CDR2 SMNVEV (reference sequence). Trimming cost V 4 bases and J 5 bases, with 32 bases left between them. The CDR3 contains 20 residues.

This rearrangement joins TRBV9 to TRBJ2-3; weak D call: TRBD2 (5 bases). The germline V gene encodes CDR1 SGDLS and CDR2 YYNGEE. Trimming stripped 3 bases from V and 0 bases from J, with 14 bases between. The CDR3 extends over 16 amino acids. The CDR3 reads CASSALGGTSTDTQYF. In DNA, the CDR3 is TGTGCCAGCAGCGCGTTAGGAGGAACTAGCACAGATACGCAGTATTTT. Looking up the rest from reference TRBV9 and TRBJ2-3 gives the full variable domain: DSGVTQTPKHLITATGQRVTLRCSPRSGDLSVYWYQQSLDQGLQFLIQYYNGEERAKGNILERFSAQQFPDLHSELNLSSLELGDSALYFCASSALGGTSTDTQYFGPGTRLTVL.

The chain combines TRBV5-7 with TRBJ2-7; 9 bases map to TRBD1. TRBV5-7 is noted as an ORF with a role that remains uncertain. This CDR3 comprises 18 residues. J lost 1 base, V lost 0 bases, and 11 bases had no gene match. As DNA, the CDR3 is TGTGCCAGCAGCTTGGGGGCATACCCGGGACAGGGATCCTACGAGCAGTACTTC. Residues: CASSLGAYPGQGSYEQYF.